This TCR beta chain was observed in a study of T cells in Graves' hyperthyroidism and ophthalmopathy. Lactation, pregnancy, other autoimmune disease or uncontrolled infection excluded patients. Diagnostic assessment was based on clinical symptoms, serum thyroxine and TRAb, thyroid ultrasound and orbital computed tomography. The PBMCs had their origin in 10 ml of fresh peripheral blood. Notes on this clonotype: The antigen remains unidentified.

General study points: Among clonotypes expanded in thyroid above 0.001, most were also found in blood.

Germline assignment: CDR1 SGHTS and CDR2 YDEGEE. The CDR3 is 16 amino acids. The ends were cut back, 4 bases at V and 0 bases at J, with 13 bases in the middle. Researchers amplified the TCR beta CDR3 regions from RNA transcripts. Initially, a first-round RT-PCR of the TCR CDR3 employed the HTBI primer set. TCRdb passed the multiplex PCR reads through MiXCR, listing each CDR3 protein once. The sample lists about 250,000 distinct CDR3 sequences; approximately 23% were seen once. This chain uses TRBV5-8 with TRBJ2-2, with D tentatively TRBD1 (6 bases). Input material: blood. The origin of this receptor is a man younger than 40 with Graves' ophthalmopathy. This CDR3 reads CASSLGTLTNTGELFF. In DNA form, the CDR3 reads TGTGCCAGCAGCCTCGGGACACTCACGAACACCGGGGAGCTGTTTTTT.